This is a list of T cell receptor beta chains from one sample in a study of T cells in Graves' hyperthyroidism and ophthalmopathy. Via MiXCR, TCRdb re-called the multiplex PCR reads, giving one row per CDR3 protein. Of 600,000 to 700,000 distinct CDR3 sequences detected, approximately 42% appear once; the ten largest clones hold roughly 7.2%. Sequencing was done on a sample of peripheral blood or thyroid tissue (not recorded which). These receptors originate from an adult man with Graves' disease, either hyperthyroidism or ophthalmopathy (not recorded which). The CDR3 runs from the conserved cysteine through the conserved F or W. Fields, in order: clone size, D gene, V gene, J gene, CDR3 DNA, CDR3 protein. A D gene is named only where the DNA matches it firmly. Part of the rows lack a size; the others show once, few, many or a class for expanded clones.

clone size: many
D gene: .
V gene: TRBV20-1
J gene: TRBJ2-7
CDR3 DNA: TGCAGTGCTAGAGGCGGGGCAAGGCTACACGAGCAGTACTTC
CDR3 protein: CSARGGARLHEQYF

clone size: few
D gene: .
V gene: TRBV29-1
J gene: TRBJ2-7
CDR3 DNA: TGCAGCGTCGCCGTCCCCCCCTATGAGCAGTACTTC
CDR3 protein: CSVAVPPYEQYF

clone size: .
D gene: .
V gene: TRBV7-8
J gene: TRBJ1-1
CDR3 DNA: TGTGCCAGCAATTACCGGGGGCGCGGATCTATGACTGAAGATTTCTTT
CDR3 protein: CASNYRGRGSMTEDFF

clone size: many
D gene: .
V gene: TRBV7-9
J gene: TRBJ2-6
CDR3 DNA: TGTGCCAGCAGCTCAGAGGGGTATGGGGCCAACGTCCTGACTTTC
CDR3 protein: CASSSEGYGANVLTF

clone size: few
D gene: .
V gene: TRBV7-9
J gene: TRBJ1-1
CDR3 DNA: TGTGCCAGCAGCACCACAGGGTTCGATGGAGCTTTCTTT
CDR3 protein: CASSTTGFDGAFF

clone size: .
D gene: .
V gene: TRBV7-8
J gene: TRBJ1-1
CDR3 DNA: TGTGCCAGCAGCTTAAACGAGGAAGCTTTCTTT
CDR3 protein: CASSLNEEAFF

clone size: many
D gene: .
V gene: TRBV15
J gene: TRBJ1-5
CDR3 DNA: TGTGCCACCAGCAGAGATAATCAGCCCCAGCATTTT
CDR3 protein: CATSRDNQPQHF

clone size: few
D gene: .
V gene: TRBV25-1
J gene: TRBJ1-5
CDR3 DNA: TGTGCCAGCAGTGATCAGGGATGGGGACAGCCCCAGCATTTT
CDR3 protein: CASSDQGWGQPQHF

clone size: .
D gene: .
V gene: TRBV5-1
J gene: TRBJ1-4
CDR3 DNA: TGCGCCAGCAGCTCACAGGTTGCAACTAATGAAAAACTGTTTTTT
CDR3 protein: CASSSQVATNEKLFF

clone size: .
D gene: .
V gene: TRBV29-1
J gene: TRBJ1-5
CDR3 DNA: TGCAGCGCCAGGGACAACTTTAATCAGCCCCAGCATTTT
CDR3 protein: CSARDNFNQPQHF

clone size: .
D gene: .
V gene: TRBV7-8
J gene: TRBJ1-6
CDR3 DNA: TGTGCCAGCAGCTTAGAACAGTCTATCAATTCACCCCTCCACTTT
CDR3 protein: CASSLEQSINSPLHF

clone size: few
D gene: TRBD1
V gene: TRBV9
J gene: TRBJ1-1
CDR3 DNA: TGTGCCAGCAGCGTGGGACAGGGGGGTAGTGAAGCTTTCTTT
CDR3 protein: CASSVGQGGSEAFF

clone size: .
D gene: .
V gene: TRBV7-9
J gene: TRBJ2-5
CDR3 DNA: TGTGCCAGCAGCTTGGGACTGCGCAACCAAGAGACCCAGTACTTC
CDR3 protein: CASSLGLRNQETQYF

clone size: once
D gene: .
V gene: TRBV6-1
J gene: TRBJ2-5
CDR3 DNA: TGTGCCAGCAGTCGACTACGAATTAGCAGGGGACTACAAGAGACCCAGTACTTC
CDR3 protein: CASSRLRISRGLQETQYF

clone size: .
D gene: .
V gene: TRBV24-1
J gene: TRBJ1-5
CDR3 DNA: TGTGCCACCAGTGATTTAGGGGTTCAGCCCCAGCATTTT
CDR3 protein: CATSDLGVQPQHF

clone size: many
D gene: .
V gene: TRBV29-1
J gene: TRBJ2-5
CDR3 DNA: TGCAGCGTTGAAGATTGGGTCCAAGAGACCCAGTACTTC
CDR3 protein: CSVEDWVQETQYF

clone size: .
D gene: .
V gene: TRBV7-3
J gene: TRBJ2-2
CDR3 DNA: TGTGCCAGCAGCTTGAGAGGGAGCGACACCGGGGAGCTGTTTTTT
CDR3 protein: CASSLRGSDTGELFF

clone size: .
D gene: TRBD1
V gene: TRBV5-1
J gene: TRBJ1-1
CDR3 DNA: TGCGCCAGCAGCGTTGTCAGGGGGCGAGGGAACACTGAAGCTTTCTTT
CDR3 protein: CASSVVRGRGNTEAFF

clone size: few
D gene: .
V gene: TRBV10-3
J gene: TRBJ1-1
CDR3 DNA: TGTGCCATCAGTGACGAAGGTCTCTCTGAAGCTTTCTTT
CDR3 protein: CAISDEGLSEAFF

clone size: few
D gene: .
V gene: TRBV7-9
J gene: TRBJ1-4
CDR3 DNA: TGCGCCAGCAGCCCGCGACAGGCCCAAAGTGAAAAACTGTTTTTT
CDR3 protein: CASSPRQAQSEKLFF

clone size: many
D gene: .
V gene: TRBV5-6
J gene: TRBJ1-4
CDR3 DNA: TGTGCCAGCAGCTCCACTGGGTGGGATGAAAAACTGTTTTTT
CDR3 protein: CASSSTGWDEKLFF

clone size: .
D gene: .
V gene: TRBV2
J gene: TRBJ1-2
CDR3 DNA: TGTGCCAGCAGTGACAAGTTTTCAAACTATGGCTACACCTTC
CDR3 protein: CASSDKFSNYGYTF

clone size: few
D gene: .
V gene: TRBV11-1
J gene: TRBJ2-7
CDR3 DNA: TGTGCCAGCAGCTCGGGGGAGGGGGCGCGTTACGAGCAGTACTTC
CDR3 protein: CASSSGEGARYEQYF

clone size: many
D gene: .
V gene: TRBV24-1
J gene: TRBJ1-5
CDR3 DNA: TGTGCCACCAGTGATAGTGATCATCAGCCCCAGCATTTT
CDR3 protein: CATSDSDHQPQHF

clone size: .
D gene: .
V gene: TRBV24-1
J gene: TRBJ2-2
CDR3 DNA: TGTGCCACCAGTGATTTTGGAGGGACGGGCACCGGGGAGCTGTTTTTT
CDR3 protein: CATSDFGGTGTGELFF

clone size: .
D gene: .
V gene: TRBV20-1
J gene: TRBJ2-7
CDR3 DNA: TGCAGTGCTGGAGGCCTACAGGGTAACTACGAGCAGTACTTC
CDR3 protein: CSAGGLQGNYEQYF

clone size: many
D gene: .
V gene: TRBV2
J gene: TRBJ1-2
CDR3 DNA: TGTGCCACCAGGTCCCGGGGCTACACCTTC
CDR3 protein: CATRSRGYTF

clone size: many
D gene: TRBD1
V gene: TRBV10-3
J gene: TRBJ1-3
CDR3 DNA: TGTGCCACAGCCCCGGGACAGGGGAGAGGAAACACCATATATTTT
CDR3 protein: CATAPGQGRGNTIYF

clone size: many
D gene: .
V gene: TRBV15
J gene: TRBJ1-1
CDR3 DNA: TGTGCCACCAGCAGAGATGGCCGGAACACTGAAGCTTTCTTT
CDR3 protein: CATSRDGRNTEAFF

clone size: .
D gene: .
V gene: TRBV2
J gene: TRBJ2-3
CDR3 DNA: TGTGCCAGCAGGGAAGGGAGCACAGATACGCAGTATTTT
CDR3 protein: CASREGSTDTQYF

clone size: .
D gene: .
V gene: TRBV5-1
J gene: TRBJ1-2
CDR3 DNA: TGCGCCAGCAGCATAGGACCAGGGGATGGCTACACCTTC
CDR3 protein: CASSIGPGDGYTF

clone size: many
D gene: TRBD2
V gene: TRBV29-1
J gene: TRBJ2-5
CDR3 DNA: TGCAGCGGTTTGGGGAGGGTTCAGACCCAGTACTTC
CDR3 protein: CSGLGRVQTQYF

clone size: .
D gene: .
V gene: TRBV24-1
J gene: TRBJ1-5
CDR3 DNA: TGTGCCACCAGTGATCCGGGGGTAGGGCCCCAGCATTTT
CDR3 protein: CATSDPGVGPQHF

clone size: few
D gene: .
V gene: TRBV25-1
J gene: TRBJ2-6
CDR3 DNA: TGTGCTATCCGTTTAGGCTCTGGGGCCAACGTCCTGACTTTC
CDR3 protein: CAIRLGSGANVLTF

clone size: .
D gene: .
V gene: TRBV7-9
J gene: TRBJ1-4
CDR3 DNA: TGTGCCAGCAGCTTAGGACAGGAGGAGCGTGAAAAACTGTTTTTT
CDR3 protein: CASSLGQEEREKLFF

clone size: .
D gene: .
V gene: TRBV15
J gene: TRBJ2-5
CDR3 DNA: TGTGCCGCCAGCAGTGGGGGGAGTTACCAAGAGACCCAGTACTTC
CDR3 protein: CAASSGGSYQETQYF

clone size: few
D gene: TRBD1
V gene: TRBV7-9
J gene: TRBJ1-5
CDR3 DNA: TGTGCCAGCAGTGACTCAGGACAGGGTAATCAGCCCCAGCATTTT
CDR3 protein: CASSDSGQGNQPQHF

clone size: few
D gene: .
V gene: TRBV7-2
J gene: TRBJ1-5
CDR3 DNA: TGTGCCAGCAGTGCTCGGACACTAGATCAGCCCCAGCATTTT
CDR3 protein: CASSARTLDQPQHF

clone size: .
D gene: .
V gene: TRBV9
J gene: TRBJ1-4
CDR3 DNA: TGTGCCAGCAGCGTAGACATGGGAACGGCTAATGAAAAACTGTTTTTT
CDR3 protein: CASSVDMGTANEKLFF

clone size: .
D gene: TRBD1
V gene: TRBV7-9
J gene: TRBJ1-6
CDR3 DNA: TGTGCCAGCAGCTTGTGGACAGGGCATGGCTATAATTCACCCCTCCACTTT
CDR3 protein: CASSLWTGHGYNSPLHF

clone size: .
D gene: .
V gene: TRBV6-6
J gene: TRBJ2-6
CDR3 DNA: TGTGCCAGCAGTGAAACTAGAGCTGGGGCCAACGTCCTGACTTTC
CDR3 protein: CASSETRAGANVLTF

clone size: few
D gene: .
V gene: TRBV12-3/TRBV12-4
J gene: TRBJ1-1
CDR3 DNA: TGTGCCAGCACCCCGAGCGGGGGGTGGAACACTGAAGCTTTCTTT
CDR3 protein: CASTPSGGWNTEAFF

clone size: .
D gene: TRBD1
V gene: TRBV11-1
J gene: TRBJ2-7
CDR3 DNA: TGTGCCAGCAGCAGAAACATGGACAGGGCCTACGAGCAGTACTTC
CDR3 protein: CASSRNMDRAYEQYF

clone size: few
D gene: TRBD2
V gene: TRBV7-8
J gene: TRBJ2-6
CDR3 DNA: TGTGCCAGCAGCTTAGAGAGCGGGGGCTACTCTGGGGCCAACGTCCTGACTTTC
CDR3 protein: CASSLESGGYSGANVLTF

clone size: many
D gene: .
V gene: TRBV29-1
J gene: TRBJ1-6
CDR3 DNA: TGCAGCGTACGAGAGGGCGTTCGTAATTCACCCCTCCACTTT
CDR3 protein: CSVREGVRNSPLHF